This TCR beta chain was captured in a study of blood T cells in healthy people across ages. Germline V lookup: CDR1 LGHNT, CDR2 FRNRAP. This CDR3 region has 13 residues. Trimming took 6 bases from V and 2 from J, leaving 10 bases between them. It was with a sample-barcoded 5' primer and a J-beta primer mix that a second PCR of about 7 to 12 cycles was run. Each single sample gave us at least 2.5 million CDR3-containing paired-end reads. One entry per CDR3 protein results from TCRdb running MiXCR on the 5' RACE reads. Here the sample spans about 1.5 million distinct CDR3 sequences, roughly two fifths being singletons.

The sequence was obtained from a woman younger than 30 in good health. The V and J genes are TRBV12-5 and TRBJ2-5, with D unresolved. The specimen was blood. CDR3 region: CASGKTLQETQYF. CDR3 nucleotides: TGTGCTAGTGGCAAAACCCTTCAAGAGACCCAGTACTTC.